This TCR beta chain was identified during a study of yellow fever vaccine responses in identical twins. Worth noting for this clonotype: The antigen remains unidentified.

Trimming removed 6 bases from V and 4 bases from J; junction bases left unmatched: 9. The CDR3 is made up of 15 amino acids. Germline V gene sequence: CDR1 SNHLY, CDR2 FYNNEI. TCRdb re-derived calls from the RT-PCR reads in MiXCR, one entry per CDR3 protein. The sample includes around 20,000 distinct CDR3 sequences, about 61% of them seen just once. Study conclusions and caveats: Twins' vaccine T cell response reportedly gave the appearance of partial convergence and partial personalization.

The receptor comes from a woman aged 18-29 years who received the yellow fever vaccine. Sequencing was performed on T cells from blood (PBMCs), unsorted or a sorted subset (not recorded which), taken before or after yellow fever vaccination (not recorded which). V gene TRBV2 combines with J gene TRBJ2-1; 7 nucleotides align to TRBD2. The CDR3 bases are TGTGCCAGCAGCCCCGGGACTACTCAATACAATGAGCAGTTCTTC. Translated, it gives CASSPGTTQYNEQFF.